Given below is one T cell receptor beta chain in context. As yet, its antigen is unknown. The data were taken from a study of beta chain features in type 1 diabetes. Across the whole study: Examination spanned about 110 million sorted cells from all samples. General study results and limits: Moderate yet significant TCRB CDR3 shortening was seen in Type 1 diabetes patients in all four CD4+ subsets.

The germline V and J ends were trimmed by 3 bases and 5 bases, with 10 bases remaining between them. CDR3 length: 13 amino acids. CDR1 and CDR2 from the germline V gene are SGHVS and FNYEAQ. Expressed TCRB transcripts were sequenced after all isolated RNA was converted to cDNA. Assay: immunoSEQ multiplex PCR; the TCRdb copy retains only in-frame clones and omits some. The sample records 300,000 to 400,000 clones, over 8.5% being singletons. This receptor was identified in a man aged 25-45 years with type 1 diabetes. V usage is TRBV7-6 and J usage is TRBJ2-5; TRBD2 might be the D (6 bases). The sample taken for sequencing was central memory CD4+ T cells from blood. CDR3 loop: CASSFGGKETQYF. The DNA for the CDR3 is TGTGCCAGCAGCTTTGGGGGGAAGGAGACCCAGTACTTC.